This TCR beta chain was recorded in a study of blood T cells in healthy people across ages. Regarding the study as a whole: Since the PBMCs were unsorted, naive and antigen-experienced cells could not be conclusively compared. Greater diversity and more naive CD4+ cells were seen in long-lived donors than in aged donors.

Sample-barcoded 5' priming and a J-beta primer mix drove a second PCR of about 6 to 12 cycles. All samples gave at least 2.5 million CDR3-containing paired-end reads. TCRdb reanalysed the 5' RACE reads using MiXCR and keeps one entry per CDR3 protein. The sample yields roughly 800,000 distinct CDR3 sequences, 55% to 75% seen once. About this clonotype itself: Its antigen is undetermined.

The specimen sequenced was blood. The source is a man younger than 40 in good health.

In DNA form, the CDR3 reads TGTGCCAGCAGTTACGGCGGGGGGGGAGAGACCCAGTACTTC. Translated: CASSYGGGGETQYF. The V call is TRBV6-6, the J call TRBJ2-5; TRBD2 agrees at 9 bases. Germline CDR1 reads MNHNY; CDR2 reads SVGAGI (reference sequence). After removal of 2 bases from V and 4 bases from J, the junction contained 2 bases not matched to a gene. This CDR3 is built from 14 residues.